This T cell receptor beta chain was recovered during a study of CD8 T cells in Susac syndrome. The CDR3 spans 17 residues. CDR1 and CDR2 from the germline V gene are SGHAT and FQNNGV. The V gene lost 1 base and the J gene lost 8 bases, with 22 bases spanning the gap. An input of roughly 0.45 to 1 ug of RNA was subjected to reverse transcription using random hexamers. Multiplex immunoSEQ PCR targeted 54 Vbeta and 13 Jbeta TCR beta segments. Each CDR3 protein gets one entry after TCRdb re-called the immunoSEQ multiplex PCR reads with MiXCR. The repertoire has hundreds of thousands of distinct CDR3 sequences, 85% of them found once; the top ten carry around 0.12%.

The receptor was isolated from a human donor with multiple sclerosis. V usage is TRBV11-2 and J usage is TRBJ2-3; D assignment may be TRBD1 or TRBD2 (6 bases each). Material for sequencing was CD8+ T cells from PBMCs. The CDR3 loop reads CASSLAGAPLVGGTQYF. The CDR3 region has the DNA TGTGCCAGCAGCTTAGCGGGGGCCCCCTTGGTGGGGGGTACGCAGTATTTT.